These T cell receptor beta chains were read from a single sample in a study of blood T cell repertoires in COVID-19. Measured with immunoSEQ multiplex PCR; TCRdb has only the in-frame clones, and not every one. There are tens of thousands of clones in the sample; approximately 86% occur only once, and approximately 1.5% lies in the top ten. Sequencing input: peripheral blood. Receptors originate from a woman aged 55-70 years with acute or convalescent COVID-19. Both conserved end residues are part of each CDR3. Each record gives: clone size, D gene, J gene, V gene, CDR3 protein, CDR3 DNA. D genes are given only for firm matches. For some rows the clone size is stated as once, few or many, or as a class when expanded; others skip it.

few - TRBJ1-6 TRBV2 CASRNREGDSPLHF TGTGCCAGCAGGAACAGGGAGGGAGATTCACCCCTCCACTTT
- TRBD1 TRBJ1-2 TRBV27 CASSLVRGTGGNNYGYTF TGTGCCAGCAGTTTGGTGAGGGGGACAGGAGGGAATAACTATGGCTACACCTTC
- - TRBJ1-3 TRBV28 CASSLFAGTGNTIYF TGTGCCAGCAGTTTATTTGCAGGGACTGGAAACACCATATATTTT
- - TRBJ1-2 TRBV5-4 CASSSDRSYYGYTF TGTGCCAGCAGCTCCGACAGAAGTTACTATGGCTACACCTTC
- - TRBJ1-2 TRBV2 CASSESGWQASNYGYTF TGTGCCAGCAGCGAGAGCGGGTGGCAGGCCTCTAACTATGGCTACACCTTC
few TRBD1 TRBJ2-7 TRBV16 CASTNRGDYEQYF TGTGCCAGCACCAACAGGGGAGACTACGAGCAGTACTTC
- - TRBJ1-2 TRBV7-2 CASTRVAGDSNYGYTF TGTGCCAGCACCCGGGTAGCCGGAGACTCTAACTATGGCTACACCTTC
- TRBD2 TRBJ2-1 TRBV5-5 CASSPQTSGTYNEQFF TGTGCCAGCAGTCCCCAAACTAGCGGGACGTACAATGAGCAGTTCTTC
once - TRBJ2-7 TRBV5-6 CASSPTGYVDEQYF TGTGCCAGCAGCCCAACAGGGTACGTCGACGAGCAGTACTTC
- TRBD2 TRBJ2-1 TRBV9 CASSVSLPLSGDNEQFF TGTGCCAGCAGCGTCTCCCTTCCCCTTAGCGGGGACAATGAGCAGTTCTTC
- - TRBJ2-1 TRBV6-1 CASSETGTPSSYNEQFF TGTGCCAGCAGTGAGACTGGGACACCGAGCTCCTACAATGAGCAGTTCTTC
- - TRBJ1-3 TRBV5-1 CASSQGPTGTGNTIYF TGCGCCAGCAGCCAAGGGCCCACAGGGACCGGAAACACCATATATTTT
once - TRBJ2-1 TRBV5-1 CASSLRRDGQDYNEQFF TGCGCCAGCAGCTTGAGGCGGGACGGTCAAGACTACAATGAGCAGTTCTTC
- TRBD2 TRBJ2-1 TRBV6-6 CASSQIPGRSYNEQFF TGTGCCAGCAGCCAAATCCCCGGGAGGTCCTACAATGAGCAGTTCTTC
- TRBD1 TRBJ2-7 TRBV28 CASQGFGTGAYEQYF TGTGCCAGCCAAGGCTTCGGGACAGGGGCGTACGAGCAGTACTTC
- - TRBJ1-6 TRBV3-1/TRBV3-2 CASSQEFIARVNSPLHF TGTGCCAGCAGCCAAGAATTTATAGCCAGGGTGAATTCACCCCTCCACTTT